What follows describes a single T cell receptor (beta chain). Investigators excluded patients with uncontrolled infection, other autoimmune disease, pregnancy or lactation. On the basis of clinical symptoms, serum thyroxine and TRAb, thyroid ultrasound and orbital computed tomography, diagnoses were made. These data are taken from a study of T cells in Graves' hyperthyroidism and ophthalmopathy. CDR1 and CDR2 (germline): SQVTM, ANQGSEA. The CDR3 runs to 16 residues. The V gene lost 5 bases and the J gene lost 1 base, with 18 bases spanning the gap. TCR beta CDR3 regions were amplified from RNA transcripts. During a first-round RT-PCR of the TCR CDR3, the HTBI primer set was used. TCRdb analysed the multiplex PCR reads with MiXCR anew, one entry per CDR3 protein. The sample consists of a few hundred thousand distinct CDR3 sequences, roughly 13% of them appearing once.

The TCR originated in a woman younger than 35 with Graves' hyperthyroidism. The sample was blood. This rearrangement joins TRBV29-1 to TRBJ2-4, with unresolved D. CDR3 sequence: CSVLPVRNGAKNIQYF. The CDR3 bases are TGCAGCGTTCTACCGGTTAGAAACGGCGCCAAAAACATTCAGTACTTC.